Each of the 4 T cell receptor beta chains below was sequenced from the same sample in a study of PD-L1 blockade in urothelial cancer. The time point was: peripheral blood 6 weeks after treatment start. Only in-frame clones appear in the TCRdb table, and some are missing; sequencing was by immunoSEQ multiplex PCR. The table lists 35,000 to 50,000 clones, roughly four fifths of them singletons. Material: PBMCs, obtained around atezolizumab (anti-PD-L1) treatment. All receptors derive from a man aged 55 to 70 with urothelial cancer.

The chain uses TRBV6-6 and TRBJ1-2, with TRBD1 matching 8 bases. The CDR3 runs to 13 residues. Germline V CDR1 and CDR2: MNHNY, SVGAGI (reference sequence). Unmatched junction bases numbered 1, after V lost 4 bases and J lost 3 bases. The CDR3 DNA follows: TGTGCCAGCAGTTCGGACAGGGACTATGGCTACACCTTC. Its translation: CASSSDRDYGYTF.

V usage is TRBV5-1 and J usage is TRBJ1-6, with 9 nucleotides matching TRBD1. V lost 5 bases, J lost 8 bases, and 2 bases stayed unmatched. CDR1 is SGHRS and CDR2 is YFSETQ in the germline V gene. This CDR3 has 13 residues. CDR3 protein: CASRWDRDSPLHF. CDR3 in DNA: TGCGCCAGCAGGTGGGACAGGGATTCACCCCTCCACTTT.

The chain is built from TRBV7-6 and TRBJ2-7; possible D gene TRBD1, 7 bases. Trimming pared 2 bases from V and 4 bases from J, leaving 9 bases between. The germline V gene has CDR1 SGHVS and CDR2 FNYEAQ. The CDR3 is 13 residues long. The CDR3 loop is CASSLQGGYEQYF. The DNA of the CDR3 is TGTGCCAGCAGCTTACAGGGGGGATACGAGCAGTACTTC. The variable domain in full, with the rest retrieved from reference TRBV7-6 and TRBJ2-7, is GAGVSQSPRYKVTKRGQDVALRCDPISGHVSLYWYRQALGQGPEFLTYFNYEAQQDKSGLPNDRFSAERPEGSISTLTIQRTEQRDSAMYRCASSLQGGYEQYFGPGTRLTVT.

This chain joins TRBV7-2 and TRBJ1-4; D unclear. The V gene lost 3 bases and the J gene lost 0 bases, with 11 bases spanning the gap. There are 16 residues in the CDR3. CDR1 is SGHTA, CDR2 FQGNSA, per germline. CDR3 sequence: CASSLNGGATNEKLFF. CDR3 nucleotides: TGTGCCAGCAGCTTGAACGGCGGTGCAACTAATGAAAAACTGTTTTTT.